This TCR beta chain was obtained from a study of blood T cells in healthy people across ages (dated by TCRdb to about 2015). About the investigation overall: Template switching captured roughly one uniquely barcoded TCR beta cDNA molecule per two T cells in model experiments. Age-related changes in TCR beta repertoire diversity were measured in the study by deep sequencing normalized with unique cDNA molecular identifiers. The donors were divided into four age groups: young (average about 16 years), middle-aged (approximately 41), aged (roughly 60) and long-lived (approximately 74). To avoid experimental bias, donors of different ages were randomly spread across the sequencing lanes. The study analyzed two additional independent replicas of 1 million unique cDNA reads from the same blood draw for two donors, one aged 18 to 29 and one aged 80 or older. Beyond this particular receptor, the publication reports: Estimates of total diversity from one million sequenced T cells were regarded as lower bounds and underestimates. The CMV infection status of donors was not known, potentially confounding age-related changes in expanded clonotypes. A strong correlation was found between observed TCR beta diversity and the percentage of naive T cells measured by flow cytometry. Because profiling used bulk unsorted PBMCs, naive and antigen-experienced compartments could not be compared conclusively. Compared with the aged group, more naive CD4+ T cells, fewer expanded clones and increased TCR diversity were shown by the long-lived group, suggesting age selection. As age increased, observed TCR beta diversity per million T cells dropped in a roughly linear way, and a significant reduction was already evident by age 40.

The CDR3 measures 15 amino acids from cysteine to phenylalanine. The retained sequence is limited to the CDR3, 45 bases, with the frame set at the first base. V ends up 5 bases short and J 3 bases short, with an unmatched junction base count of 5. The germline V gene encodes CDR1 DFQATT and CDR2 SNEGSKA (reference sequence). This clonotype was observed many times. The target of this receptor is not known. Base-call qualities are not available, and no considerably larger clone is one nucleotide away. Donors were around 37 systemically healthy Caucasian individuals from Russia aged roughly 6 to 90 years. Roughly 10 milliliters of peripheral blood were collected from each donor into EDTA-treated Vacutainer tubes. Ficoll-Paque density-gradient centrifugation was used to isolate PBMCs, with at least 6.5 million per sample. Total RNA, at least 5.5 micrograms per sample, was extracted from PBMCs with Trizol reagent. For every donor, an aliquot of PBMCs went through flow cytometry to measure the percentages of naive CD45RAhigh/CD27high T cells.

To prepare the library, 5' RACE was applied. The sequencing machine was an Illumina HiSeq 2500. A second PCR of about 6 to 11 cycles was run with a J-beta primer mix and a sample-barcoded 5' primer. Each TCR beta cDNA molecule received a unique molecular identifier from a template-switch 5' adaptor carrying 12 random nucleotides. At least 3 million CDR3-containing paired-end reads were obtained from each sample. The Mint cDNA synthesis kit, primed by a TRBC-specific oligonucleotide, was used to synthesize first-strand cDNA from all RNA. Following uracil-DNA glycosylase treatment, a first 18-cycle PCR with universal primers M1SS and BC2_uni_R was performed on all cDNA. Under the source paper's analysis protocol: For normalization, 1 million high-quality reads were randomly selected from each sample, with every read carrying a distinct molecular identifier. Instead of being binned into consensus sequences, reads that shared molecular identifiers were thrown out. MiTCR, with a Q25 quality threshold and the strictest error-elimination algorithm, was used for CDR3 identification, clonotype clustering and error correction. Lower-bound total TCR beta diversity was estimated with a nonparametric unseen species model using Euler transformation. The public reads were quality trimmed at Q25 with fastp and then assembled into clones with MiXCR by TCRdb, keeping productive beta chains. Identical CDR3 proteins give one entry, which carries the most common genes and DNA. For this entry, the V and J calls and clone size follow TCRdb and not the study's own pipeline. The sample yields approximately 810,000 distinct CDR3 sequences; roughly 40% were counted once. The top ten clonotypes cover 13% of the sample.

The V gene is TRBV20-1 and the J gene is TRBJ2-1; 12 bases in the middle match TRBD1. Material for sequencing was blood. The receptor was isolated from a man younger than 35 in good health. CDR3 region: CSADGTGGFYNEQFF. The DNA reads TGCAGTGCTGATGGGACAGGGGGCTTCTACAATGAGCAGTTCTTC.